These 5 T cell receptor beta chains were all obtained from the same sample, sequenced in a study of CD8 T cells in Susac syndrome. With random hexamers, reverse transcription was performed on about 0.5 to 1 ug of RNA. Via MiXCR, TCRdb re-called the immunoSEQ multiplex PCR reads, giving one row per CDR3 protein. The top ten clones hold roughly 0.11% of a sample with 150,000 to 200,000 distinct CDR3 sequences, roughly 94% of them seen once. Sequenced material: CD4+ T cells from PBMCs. The receptors originated from a human donor with Susac syndrome.

The rearrangement joins TRBV11-2 to TRBJ2-1; TRBD1 aligns across 7 bases. Germline loops: CDR1 SGHAT, CDR2 FQNNGV. Trimming cost V 5 bases and J 6 bases; bases outside gene matches: 13. This CDR3 contains 16 residues. The CDR3 here is CASSPLQGWEGNEQFF. The CDR3, as DNA: TGTGCCAGCAGCCCACTACAGGGGTGGGAAGGCAATGAGCAGTTCTTC.

The V call is TRBV7-9, the J call TRBJ2-1, with TRBD1 identical over 9 bases. The junction had 13 bases not matched to a gene; V was cut back by 10 bases and J by 6 bases. Germline CDR1 is SEHNR and CDR2 is FQNEAQ (reference sequence). This CDR3 region has 15 residues. CDR3 sequence reads: CAIPAGTGNGNEQFF. CDR3 nucleotides: TGTGCCATTCCAGCCGGGACAGGGAACGGCAATGAGCAGTTCTTC.

The chain recombines TRBV9 with TRBJ1-4; D not certain. V lost 4 bases to trimming and J lost 8 bases, with 12 bases between them. The length of the CDR3 is 13 residues. Germline lookup yields CDR1 SGDLS and CDR2 YYNGEE. The CDR3 sequence: CASSHRSEEKLFF. CDR3 nucleotides: TGTGCCAGCAGCCATCGGTCGGAAGAAAAACTGTTTTTT. Full variable domain (remainder filled in from reference TRBV9 and TRBJ1-4): DSGVTQTPKHLITATGQRVTLRCSPRSGDLSVYWYQQSLDQGLQFLIQYYNGEERAKGNILERFSAQQFPDLHSELNLSSLELGDSALYFCASSHRSEEKLFFGSGTQLSVL.

CDR3: CASSPFLGGTQYF. DNA of the CDR3: TGTGCCAGCAGCCCATTCCTGGGAGGCACCCAGTACTTC. The gene calls are TRBV7-3 and TRBJ2-5; D possibly corresponds to TRBD2 (6 bases). V lost 5 bases, J lost 8 bases, and 15 bases lay in between. From germline, CDR1 is SGHTA and CDR2 FQGTGA. This CDR3 contains 13 residues. The full variable domain, rest sourced from reference TRBV7-3 and TRBJ2-5, is GAGVSQTPSNKVTEKGKYVELRCDPISGHTALYWYRQSLGQGPEFLIYFQGTGAADDSGLPNDRFFAVRPEGSVSTLKIQRTERGDSAVYLCASSPFLGGTQYFGPGTRLLVL.

V is TRBV30 and J is TRBJ1-5, with TRBD1 identical over 7 bases. Trimming took 5 bases from V and 1 from J; bases not matched to a gene: 5. The CDR3 is 14 amino acids. Germline V gene data show CDR1 as GTSNPN and CDR2 as SVGIG (reference sequence). The CDR3 bases are TGTGCCTGGCGTCAGGGGGGAAGCAATCAGCCCCAGCATTTT. This gives the protein CAWRQGGSNQPQHF.